The rows below give T cell receptor beta chains drawn from one sample of a study of cytomegalovirus exposure and HLA in healthy donors. Libraries were prepared by immunoSEQ multiplex PCR; TCRdb keeps only in-frame clonotypes and omits some of them. The data show some 140,000 clones, about three quarters seen once. The sample comprised PBMCs. Receptors originate from a woman in her thirties or forties in good health and CMV-seronegative. Each CDR3 is given with its conserved first and last residue. Fields, in order: clone size, J gene, V gene, D gene, CDR3 protein, CDR3 DNA. D genes are given only for firm matches. Size is stated for part of the rows, as once, few or many counts, or as a class when the clone is expanded.

abundance: .
j_gene: TRBJ2-5
v_gene: TRBV19
d_gene: .
CDR3aa: CASSGEIRETQYF
CDR3nt: TGTGCCAGTAGCGGGGAAATTCGAGAGACCCAGTACTTC

abundance: .
j_gene: TRBJ2-4
v_gene: TRBV5-6
d_gene: TRBD1
CDR3aa: CASSLFGTGGEVRNIQYF
CDR3nt: TGTGCCAGCAGCTTGTTTGGGACAGGGGGCGAGGTTAGAAACATTCAGTACTTC

abundance: .
j_gene: TRBJ2-1
v_gene: TRBV5-4
d_gene: TRBD2
CDR3aa: CASSFASGSNEQFF
CDR3nt: TGTGCCAGCAGCTTCGCTAGCGGCAGCAATGAGCAGTTCTTC

abundance: .
j_gene: TRBJ2-5
v_gene: TRBV6-5
d_gene: .
CDR3aa: CASSYEAALRGETQYF
CDR3nt: TGTGCCAGCAGTTACGAGGCAGCCCTCAGGGGAGAGACCCAGTACTTC

abundance: .
j_gene: TRBJ2-1
v_gene: TRBV19
d_gene: .
CDR3aa: CASSMRGQRVEQFF
CDR3nt: TGTGCCAGTAGTATGAGAGGGCAAAGGGTTGAGCAGTTCTTC

abundance: once
j_gene: TRBJ2-2
v_gene: TRBV23-1
d_gene: TRBD1
CDR3aa: CASSRPGDRGWTGELFF
CDR3nt: TGCGCCAGCAGTCGTCCCGGGGACAGGGGGTGGACCGGGGAGCTGTTTTTT

abundance: once
j_gene: TRBJ1-2
v_gene: TRBV6-1
d_gene: TRBD1
CDR3aa: CASSVTGAPLFDYTF
CDR3nt: TGTGCCAGCAGTGTCACAGGGGCACCGCTATTTGACTACACCTTC

abundance: .
j_gene: TRBJ2-7
v_gene: TRBV13
d_gene: TRBD1
CDR3aa: CASGRRTGYYEQYF
CDR3nt: TGTGCCAGCGGGCGCAGGACAGGCTACTACGAGCAGTACTTC

abundance: .
j_gene: TRBJ2-1
v_gene: TRBV5-4
d_gene: TRBD2
CDR3aa: CASSDGRAQHEQFF
CDR3nt: TGTGCCAGCAGCGACGGGAGGGCCCAGCATGAGCAGTTCTTC

abundance: few
j_gene: TRBJ1-1
v_gene: TRBV10-2
d_gene: .
CDR3aa: CASRIGNTEAFF
CDR3nt: TGCGCCAGCAGAATCGGTAACACTGAAGCTTTCTTT

abundance: .
j_gene: TRBJ2-7
v_gene: TRBV7-8
d_gene: TRBD2
CDR3aa: CASASGISYEQYF
CDR3nt: TGTGCCAGCGCTAGCGGGATCTCCTACGAGCAGTACTTC

abundance: .
j_gene: TRBJ1-4
v_gene: TRBV10-1
d_gene: .
CDR3aa: CASSPGQSTNEKLFF
CDR3nt: TGCGCCAGCAGTCCCGGACAGTCAACTAATGAAAAACTGTTTTTT

abundance: .
j_gene: TRBJ1-6
v_gene: TRBV25-1
d_gene: TRBD1
CDR3aa: CASSVRQGAGNSPLHF
CDR3nt: TGTGCCAGCAGTGTAAGACAGGGGGCTGGGAATTCACCCCTCCACTTT

abundance: few
j_gene: TRBJ1-1
v_gene: TRBV29-1
d_gene: TRBD1
CDR3aa: CSVGQDGFTEAFF
CDR3nt: TGCAGCGTGGGACAGGATGGTTTCACTGAAGCTTTCTTT

abundance: .
j_gene: TRBJ1-2
v_gene: TRBV10-3
d_gene: TRBD1
CDR3aa: CAIRTDRDGYTF
CDR3nt: TGTGCCATCAGAACAGACAGGGATGGCTACACCTTC

abundance: .
j_gene: TRBJ2-1
v_gene: TRBV4-1
d_gene: .
CDR3aa: CASSQPDSNEQFF
CDR3nt: TGCGCCAGCAGCCAACCGGACTCCAATGAGCAGTTCTTC

abundance: once
j_gene: TRBJ1-1
v_gene: TRBV4-1
d_gene: TRBD1
CDR3aa: CASSPWTGANTEAFF
CDR3nt: TGCGCCAGCAGCCCCTGGACAGGGGCGAACACTGAAGCTTTCTTT

abundance: .
j_gene: TRBJ2-7
v_gene: TRBV5-1
d_gene: .
CDR3aa: CASSHQEVYEQYF
CDR3nt: TGCGCCAGCAGCCACCAGGAAGTATACGAGCAGTACTTC

abundance: few
j_gene: TRBJ1-5
v_gene: TRBV4-1
d_gene: .
CDR3aa: CASSQDAGLQPQHF
CDR3nt: TGCGCCAGCAGCCAAGACGCAGGGCTTCAGCCCCAGCATTTT

abundance: .
j_gene: TRBJ2-3
v_gene: TRBV11-2
d_gene: .
CDR3aa: CASSIGLSTDTQYF
CDR3nt: TGTGCCAGCAGCATAGGACTCTCCACAGATACGCAGTATTTT

abundance: .
j_gene: TRBJ1-5
v_gene: TRBV6-1
d_gene: .
CDR3aa: CASSETSPEPQHF
CDR3nt: TGTGCCAGCAGTGAGACATCCCCCGAGCCCCAGCATTTT

abundance: few
j_gene: TRBJ2-7
v_gene: TRBV5-1
d_gene: TRBD2
CDR3aa: CASSLAGGVGEQYF
CDR3nt: TGCGCCAGCAGCTTGGCCGGGGGGGTTGGCGAGCAGTACTTC

abundance: .
j_gene: TRBJ2-7
v_gene: TRBV11-3
d_gene: TRBD2
CDR3aa: CASSLEWSGASSYEQYF
CDR3nt: TGTGCCAGCAGCTTAGAATGGAGCGGGGCGAGCTCCTACGAGCAGTACTTC

abundance: .
j_gene: TRBJ2-1
v_gene: TRBV29-1
d_gene: .
CDR3aa: CSVDTYFGAEQFF
CDR3nt: TGCAGCGTAGATACCTACTTTGGAGCTGAGCAGTTCTTC

abundance: .
j_gene: TRBJ2-1
v_gene: TRBV7-2
d_gene: TRBD2
CDR3aa: CASSMLAGSSDEQFF
CDR3nt: TGTGCCAGCAGCATGTTAGCGGGAAGCAGCGATGAGCAGTTCTTC

abundance: .
j_gene: TRBJ1-5
v_gene: TRBV19
d_gene: .
CDR3aa: CASSIQEGWENQPQHF
CDR3nt: TGTGCCAGTAGTATTCAAGAGGGATGGGAAAATCAGCCCCAGCATTTT

abundance: .
j_gene: TRBJ1-1
v_gene: TRBV7-9
d_gene: .
CDR3aa: CASSLMEDTEAFF
CDR3nt: TGTGCCAGCAGCCTGATGGAGGACACTGAAGCTTTCTTT

abundance: .
j_gene: TRBJ1-1
v_gene: TRBV30
d_gene: TRBD1
CDR3aa: CALMTGPGGTEAFF
CDR3nt: TGTGCCTTGATGACCGGGCCAGGGGGCACTGAAGCTTTCTTT

abundance: .
j_gene: TRBJ2-7
v_gene: TRBV6-4
d_gene: TRBD1
CDR3aa: CASSEAAGGVYEQYF
CDR3nt: TGTGCCAGCAGTGAGGCGGCAGGGGGCGTGTACGAGCAGTACTTC

abundance: few
j_gene: TRBJ2-7
v_gene: TRBV7-6
d_gene: .
CDR3aa: CASSPLEGGEQYF
CDR3nt: TGTGCCAGCAGCCCCCTGGAGGGCGGAGAGCAGTACTTC

abundance: .
j_gene: TRBJ2-7
v_gene: TRBV6-5
d_gene: .
CDR3aa: CASSYSIVGGHYEQYF
CDR3nt: TGTGCCAGCAGTTACTCGATCGTTGGGGGACACTACGAGCAGTACTTC

abundance: .
j_gene: TRBJ1-4
v_gene: TRBV5-1
d_gene: .
CDR3aa: CASSRGGTNEKLFF
CDR3nt: TGCGCCAGCAGCCGGGGAGGAACTAATGAAAAACTGTTTTTT

abundance: .
j_gene: TRBJ1-2
v_gene: TRBV6-5
d_gene: TRBD1
CDR3aa: CASRGQGVYGYTF
CDR3nt: TGTGCCAGCAGGGGACAGGGGGTGTATGGCTACACCTTC

abundance: .
j_gene: TRBJ2-7
v_gene: TRBV6-6
d_gene: TRBD2
CDR3aa: CATRRGGSYEQYF
CDR3nt: TGTGCCACCCGTCGGGGCGGGAGCTACGAGCAGTACTTC

abundance: .
j_gene: TRBJ2-6
v_gene: TRBV5-1
d_gene: .
CDR3aa: CASSLAYRAHPGANVLTF
CDR3nt: TGCGCCAGCAGCTTGGCCTACAGGGCCCACCCTGGGGCCAACGTCCTGACTTTC

abundance: .
j_gene: TRBJ1-1
v_gene: TRBV7-9
d_gene: .
CDR3aa: CASSLASRAFF
CDR3nt: TGTGCCAGCAGCTTAGCATCTAGGGCTTTCTTT

abundance: .
j_gene: TRBJ1-3
v_gene: TRBV7-9
d_gene: .
CDR3aa: CASSPQTGNPSGNTIYF
CDR3nt: TGTGCCAGCAGCCCACAAACAGGGAACCCCTCTGGAAACACCATATATTTT

abundance: .
j_gene: TRBJ1-5
v_gene: TRBV19
d_gene: .
CDR3aa: CASGLGQGSNQPQHF
CDR3nt: TGTGCCAGTGGCCTGGGGCAGGGATCAAATCAGCCCCAGCATTTT

abundance: .
j_gene: TRBJ1-4
v_gene: TRBV10-3
d_gene: .
CDR3aa: CAISESTGNNEKLFF
CDR3nt: TGTGCCATCAGTGAGTCAACAGGAAATAATGAAAAACTGTTTTTT

abundance: .
j_gene: TRBJ2-7
v_gene: TRBV7-9
d_gene: .
CDR3aa: CASSLARGGEQYF
CDR3nt: TGTGCCAGCAGCTTGGCAAGGGGGGGCGAGCAGTACTTC

abundance: once
j_gene: TRBJ1-2
v_gene: TRBV19
d_gene: TRBD1
CDR3aa: CASSIRGAGYTF
CDR3nt: TGTGCCAGTAGTATCAGGGGGGCTGGCTACACCTTC